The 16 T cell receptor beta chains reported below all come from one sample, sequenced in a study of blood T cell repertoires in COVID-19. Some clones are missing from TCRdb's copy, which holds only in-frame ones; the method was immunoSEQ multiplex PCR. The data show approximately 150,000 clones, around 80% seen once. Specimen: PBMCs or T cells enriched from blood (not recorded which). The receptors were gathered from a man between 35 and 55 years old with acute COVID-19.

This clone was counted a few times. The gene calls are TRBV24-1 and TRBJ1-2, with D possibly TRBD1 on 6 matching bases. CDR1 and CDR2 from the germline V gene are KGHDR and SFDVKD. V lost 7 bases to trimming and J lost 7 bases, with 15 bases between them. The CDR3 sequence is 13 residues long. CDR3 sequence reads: CATRPTGSAGYTF. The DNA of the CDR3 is TGTGCCACCAGGCCTACAGGGTCAGCTGGCTACACCTTC.

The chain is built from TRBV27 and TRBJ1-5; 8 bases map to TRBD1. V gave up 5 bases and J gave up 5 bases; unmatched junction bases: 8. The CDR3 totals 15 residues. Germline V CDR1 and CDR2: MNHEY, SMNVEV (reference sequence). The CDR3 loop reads CASSAGQGRDQPQHF. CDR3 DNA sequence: TGTGCCAGCAGTGCAGGACAGGGTCGGGATCAGCCCCAGCATTTT.

The CDR3 sequence is CASSLEGTSGRNEQFF. The CDR3 DNA reads TGCGCCAGCAGCTTGGAAGGGACTAGCGGGAGAAATGAGCAGTTCTTC. The J gene is TRBJ2-1, the V gene TRBV5-1; 14 bases fit TRBD2. Germline CDR1 is SGHRS and CDR2 is YFSETQ. Germline trimming cut 0 bases from V and 7 bases from J; bases unmatched to any gene: 3. CDR3 size: 16 residues.

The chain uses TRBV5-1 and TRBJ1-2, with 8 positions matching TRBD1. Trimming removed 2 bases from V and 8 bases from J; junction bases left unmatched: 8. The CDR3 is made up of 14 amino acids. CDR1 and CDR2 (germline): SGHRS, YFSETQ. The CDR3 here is CASSLGTGLEGYTF. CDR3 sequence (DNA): TGCGCCAGCAGCTTAGGGACAGGTCTTGAAGGCTACACCTTC.

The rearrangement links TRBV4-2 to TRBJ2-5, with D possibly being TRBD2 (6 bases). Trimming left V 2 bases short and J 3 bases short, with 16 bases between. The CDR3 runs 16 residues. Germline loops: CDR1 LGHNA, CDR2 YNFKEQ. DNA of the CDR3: TGTGCCAGCAGCCAATACCCAGCGGGTGAGGAAGAGACCCAGTACTTC. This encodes CASSQYPAGEEETQYF.

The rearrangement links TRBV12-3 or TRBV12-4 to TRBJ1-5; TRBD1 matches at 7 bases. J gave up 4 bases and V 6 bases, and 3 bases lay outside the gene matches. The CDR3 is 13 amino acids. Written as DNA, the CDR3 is TGTGCCAGCAGCGAACAGGGGAATCAGCCCCAGCATTTT. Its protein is CASSEQGNQPQHF.

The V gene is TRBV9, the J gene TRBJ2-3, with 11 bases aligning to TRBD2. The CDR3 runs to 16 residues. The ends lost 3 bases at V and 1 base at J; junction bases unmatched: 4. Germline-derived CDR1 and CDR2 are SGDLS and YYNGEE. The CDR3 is CASSAQTSGGTDTQYF. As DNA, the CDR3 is TGTGCCAGCAGCGCGCAGACTAGCGGGGGCACAGATACGCAGTATTTT.

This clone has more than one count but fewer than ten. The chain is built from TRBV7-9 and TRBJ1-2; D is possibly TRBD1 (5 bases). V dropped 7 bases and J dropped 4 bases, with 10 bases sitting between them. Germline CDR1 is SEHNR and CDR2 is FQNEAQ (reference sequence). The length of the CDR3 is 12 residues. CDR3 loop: CASTGGGYGYTF. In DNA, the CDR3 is TGTGCCAGCACCGGGGGAGGCTATGGCTACACCTTC.

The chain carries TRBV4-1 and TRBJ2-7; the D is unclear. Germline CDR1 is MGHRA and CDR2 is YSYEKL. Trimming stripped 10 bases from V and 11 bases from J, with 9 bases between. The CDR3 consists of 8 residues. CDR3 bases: TGCGCCACTCTCTGCGAGTACTTC. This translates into CATLCEYF.

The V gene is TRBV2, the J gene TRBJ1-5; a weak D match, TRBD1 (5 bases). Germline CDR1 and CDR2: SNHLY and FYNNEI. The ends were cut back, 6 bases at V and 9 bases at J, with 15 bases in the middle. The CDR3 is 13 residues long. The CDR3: CASSGLQAGPQHF. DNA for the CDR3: TGTGCCAGCAGCGGTCTACAGGCTGGGCCCCAGCATTTT.

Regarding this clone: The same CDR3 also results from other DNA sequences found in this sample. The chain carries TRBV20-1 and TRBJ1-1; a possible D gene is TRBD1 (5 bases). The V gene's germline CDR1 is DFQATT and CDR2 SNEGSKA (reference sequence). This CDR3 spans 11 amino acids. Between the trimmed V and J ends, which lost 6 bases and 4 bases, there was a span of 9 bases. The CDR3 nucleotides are TGCAGTGCCCTGGGGGGCACTGAAGCTTTCTTT. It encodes CSALGGTEAFF.

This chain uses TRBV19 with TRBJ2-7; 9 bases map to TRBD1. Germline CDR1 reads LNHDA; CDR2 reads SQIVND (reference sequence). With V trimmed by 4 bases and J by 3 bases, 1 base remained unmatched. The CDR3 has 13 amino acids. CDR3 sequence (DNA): TGTGCCAGTAGTACGGGACAGGGCTACGAGCAGTACTTC. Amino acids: CASSTGQGYEQYF.

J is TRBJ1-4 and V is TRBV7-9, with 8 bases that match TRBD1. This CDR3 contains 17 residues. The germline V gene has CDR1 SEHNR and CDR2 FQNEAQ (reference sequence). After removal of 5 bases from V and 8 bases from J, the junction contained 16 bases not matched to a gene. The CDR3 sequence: CASSQQRYRTGKEKLFF. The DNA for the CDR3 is TGTGCCAGCAGCCAGCAGAGATACCGGACAGGGAAGGAAAAACTGTTTTTT.

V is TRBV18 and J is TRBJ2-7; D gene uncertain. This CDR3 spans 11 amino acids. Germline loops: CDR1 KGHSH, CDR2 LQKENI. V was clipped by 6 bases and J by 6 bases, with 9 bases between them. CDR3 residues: CASSPLFEQYF. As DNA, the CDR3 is TGTGCCAGCTCCCCTCTGTTCGAGCAGTACTTC.

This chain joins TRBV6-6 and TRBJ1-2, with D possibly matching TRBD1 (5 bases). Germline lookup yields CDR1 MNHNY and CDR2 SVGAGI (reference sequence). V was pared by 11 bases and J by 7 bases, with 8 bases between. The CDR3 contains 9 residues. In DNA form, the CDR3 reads TGTGCCGCGGGGGGTGGCTACACCTTC. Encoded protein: CAAGGGYTF.

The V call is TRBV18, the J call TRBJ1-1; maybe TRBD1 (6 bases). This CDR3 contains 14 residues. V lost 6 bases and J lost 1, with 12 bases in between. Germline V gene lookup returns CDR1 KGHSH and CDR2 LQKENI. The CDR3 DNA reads TGTGCCAGCTCGTACAGGGAACGGAACACTGAAGCTTTCTTT. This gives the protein CASSYRERNTEAFF.